The 3 T cell receptor beta chains given below trace back to one sample, sequenced in a study of T-cell memory formation after mild COVID-19. Via MiXCR, TCRdb re-called the 5' RACE reads, giving one row per CDR3 protein. The repertoire includes approximately 580,000 distinct CDR3 sequences, 20% of them detected once, and 12% sits in the top ten. The sample taken for sequencing was PBMCs or a T cell subset sorted from them (not recorded which). All receptors come from an adult woman who had mild COVID-19 (a few samples of this study predate the infection). Cell type and time point are not known.

The table lists this clonotype with a few counts. The V call is TRBV5-1, the J call TRBJ1-1; 7 positions match TRBD1. The V and J ends lost 6 bases and 4 bases, in that order; junction bases with no gene match: 6. The CDR3 length is 13 residues. From germline, CDR1 is SGHRS and CDR2 YFSETQ. This CDR3 reads CASTRGGGTEAFF. The DNA of the CDR3 is TGCGCCAGCACCCGAGGGGGCGGCACTGAAGCTTTCTTT.

This clonotype has a handful of counts. This chain uses TRBV24-1 with TRBJ2-1, with D possibly TRBD2 on 5 matching bases. The germline V gene encodes CDR1 KGHDR and CDR2 SFDVKD. The CDR3 contains 17 residues. The V and J ends lost 2 bases and 0 bases respectively, with 13 bases between them. CDR3 sequence: CATSDWAAASSYNEQFF. The CDR3 DNA reads as TGTGCCACCAGTGATTGGGCAGCGGCCAGCTCCTACAATGAGCAGTTCTTC.

The rearrangement links TRBV9 to TRBJ2-5, with 8 bases lining up with TRBD2. V shed 2 bases and J 7 bases; nucleotides not matched to a gene: 4. The CDR3 contains 13 residues. CDR1 and CDR2 from the germline V gene are SGDLS and YYNGEE. CDR3 in DNA: TGTGCCAGCAGCGTGGGACGGGAGGGGACCCAGTACTTC. Its translation is CASSVGREGTQYF.